This T cell receptor (beta chain) appears in the sequencing data of a study of molecular identifiers for immune sequencing clone quantification. Sorted naive CD8 T cells were those defined as CD8+CD4-CCR7+CD45RA+. From the PCR reads, TCRdb called clonotypes with MiXCR, one entry per CDR3 protein. The table lists about 640,000 distinct CDR3 sequences, just under 20% of them singletons. Study-wide results and limits: Single-cell amounts of spiked Jurkat TCR RNA were reportedly detectable among fewer than 1.3 million naive cells.

This clonotype was detected only a few times. Its antigen remains unidentified. Germline V gene sequence: CDR1 DFQATT, CDR2 SNEGSKA (reference sequence). V lost 1 base and J lost 0; bases outside the gene matches: 0. The CDR3 length is 14 residues. This sequence was found in a human donor in good health. Some libraries in this study had Jurkat cell RNA spiked in. This chain links TRBV20-1 with TRBJ2-7; 10 bases match TRBD2. Sequenced sample: naive CD8+ T cells from blood, with Jurkat cell RNA spiked in. The subset: FACS-sorted CD8+CD4-CCR7+CD45RA+ naive T cells. CDR3 in amino acids: CSARGLAGSYEQYF. CDR3 coding DNA: TGCAGTGCTAGAGGACTAGCGGGCTCCTACGAGCAGTACTTC.